This TCR beta chain was identified in a study of OX40 agonist ivuxolimab in advanced cancers. Study at large: Dose-escalation cases comprised hepatocellular carcinoma, melanoma, renal cell or head and neck cancer. Three partial responders included one hepatocellular carcinoma patient and two cutaneous melanoma patients.

Sequenced by immunoSEQ multiplex PCR; TCRdb stores in-frame clones only, minus some. This table has some 100,000 clones, under 95% appearing once. Blood samples were obtained at baseline, cycle 4 day 1, and cycle 7 day 1. The germline V gene has CDR1 SGHRS and CDR2 YFSETQ. The CDR3 contains 16 residues. The J segment lost 2 bases and the V segment lost 4 bases, leaving 10 bases of the junction unmatched. The chain has TRBV5-1 and TRBJ2-7; 9 bases match TRBD1. Source: CD4+ or CD8+ T cells sorted from blood, taken in a trial of the OX40 agonist ivuxolimab. The sequence was collected from an adult with an advanced solid tumor such as melanoma, head and neck, liver or kidney cancer. The CDR3 loop is CASSLGTGIVAYEQYF. The CDR3 DNA is TGCGCCAGCAGCCTAGGGACAGGGATTGTGGCCTACGAGCAGTACTTC.